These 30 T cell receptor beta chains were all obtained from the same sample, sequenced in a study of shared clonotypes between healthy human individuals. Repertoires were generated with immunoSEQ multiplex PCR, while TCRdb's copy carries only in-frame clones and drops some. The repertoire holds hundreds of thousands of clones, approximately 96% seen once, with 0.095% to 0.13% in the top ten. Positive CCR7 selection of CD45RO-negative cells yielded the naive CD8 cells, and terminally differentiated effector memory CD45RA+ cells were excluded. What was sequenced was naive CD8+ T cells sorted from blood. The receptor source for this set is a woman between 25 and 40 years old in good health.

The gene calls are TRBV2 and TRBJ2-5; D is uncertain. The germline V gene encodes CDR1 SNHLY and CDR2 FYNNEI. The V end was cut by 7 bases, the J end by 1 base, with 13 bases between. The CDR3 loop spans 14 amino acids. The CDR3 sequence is CASTGSWVQETQYF. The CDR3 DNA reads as TGTGCCAGCACCGGAAGCTGGGTCCAAGAGACCCAGTACTTC.

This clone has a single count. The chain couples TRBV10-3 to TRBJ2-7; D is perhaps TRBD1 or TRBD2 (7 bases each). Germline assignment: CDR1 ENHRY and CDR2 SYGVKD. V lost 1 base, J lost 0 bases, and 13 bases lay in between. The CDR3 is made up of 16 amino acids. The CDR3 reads CAISEWGGGVSYEQYF. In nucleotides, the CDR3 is TGTGCCATCAGTGAGTGGGGAGGGGGCGTCTCCTACGAGCAGTACTTC.

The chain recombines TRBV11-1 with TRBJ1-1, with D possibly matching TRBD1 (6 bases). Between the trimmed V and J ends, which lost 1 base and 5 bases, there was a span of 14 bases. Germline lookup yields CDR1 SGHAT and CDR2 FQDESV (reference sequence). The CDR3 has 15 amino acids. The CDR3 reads CASSLEGGEGTEAFF. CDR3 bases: TGTGCCAGCAGCTTAGAAGGGGGAGAGGGGACTGAAGCTTTCTTT.

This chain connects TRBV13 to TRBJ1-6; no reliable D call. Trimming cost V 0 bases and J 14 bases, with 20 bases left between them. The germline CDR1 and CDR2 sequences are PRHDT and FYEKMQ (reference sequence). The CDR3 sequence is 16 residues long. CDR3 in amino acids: CASSLGRSSANLALHF. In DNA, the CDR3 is TGTGCCAGCAGCTTAGGCCGGAGCAGTGCCAATCTGGCCCTCCACTTT.

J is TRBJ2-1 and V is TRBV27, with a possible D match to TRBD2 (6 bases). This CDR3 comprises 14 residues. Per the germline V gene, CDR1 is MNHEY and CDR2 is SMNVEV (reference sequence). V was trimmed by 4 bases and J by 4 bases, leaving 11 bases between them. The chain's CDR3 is CASSSASAYNEQFF. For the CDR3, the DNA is TGTGCCAGCAGTTCAGCTAGCGCTTACAATGAGCAGTTCTTC.

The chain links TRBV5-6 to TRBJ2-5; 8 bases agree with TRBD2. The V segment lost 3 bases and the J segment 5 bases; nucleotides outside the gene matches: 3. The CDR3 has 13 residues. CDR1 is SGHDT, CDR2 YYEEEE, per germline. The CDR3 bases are TGTGCCAGCAGCTCGCGCGGGAGGGAGACCCAGTACTTC. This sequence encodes CASSSRGRETQYF.

CDR3 coding DNA: TGTGCCAGCAGCTCGACTAGCGGGAGTGTGACAGATACGCAGTATTTT. Its translation: CASSSTSGSVTDTQYF. The chain employs TRBV13 and TRBJ2-3, with TRBD2 identical over 12 bases. Germline V CDR1 and CDR2: PRHDT, FYEKMQ (reference sequence). J lost 3 bases, V lost 4 bases, and 5 bases had no gene match. There are 16 residues in the CDR3.

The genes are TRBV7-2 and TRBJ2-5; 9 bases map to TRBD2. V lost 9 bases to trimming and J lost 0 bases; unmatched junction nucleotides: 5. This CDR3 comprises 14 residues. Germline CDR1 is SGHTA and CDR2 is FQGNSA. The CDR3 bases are TGTGCCAGTAGACTAGCGGCGTACCAAGAGACCCAGTACTTC. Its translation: CASRLAAYQETQYF.

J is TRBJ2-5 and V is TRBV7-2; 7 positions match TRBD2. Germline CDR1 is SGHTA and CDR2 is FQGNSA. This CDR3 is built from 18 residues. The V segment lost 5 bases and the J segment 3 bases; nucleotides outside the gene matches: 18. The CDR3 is CASSTDYGEGTKEETQYF. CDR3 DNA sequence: TGTGCCAGCAGCACGGATTACGGAGAAGGGACTAAAGAAGAGACCCAGTACTTC.

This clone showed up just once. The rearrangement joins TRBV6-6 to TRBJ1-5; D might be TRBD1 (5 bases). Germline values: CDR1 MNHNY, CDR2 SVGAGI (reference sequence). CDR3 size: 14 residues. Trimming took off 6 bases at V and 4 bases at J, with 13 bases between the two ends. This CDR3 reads CASSSGGGNQPQHF. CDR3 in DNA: TGTGCCAGCAGCTCGGGGGGGGGAAATCAGCCCCAGCATTTT.

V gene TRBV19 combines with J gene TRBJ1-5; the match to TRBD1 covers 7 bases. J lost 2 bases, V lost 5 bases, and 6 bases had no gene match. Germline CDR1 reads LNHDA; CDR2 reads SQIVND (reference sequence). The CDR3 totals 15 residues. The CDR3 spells CASSVITGGNQPQHF. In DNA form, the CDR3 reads TGTGCCAGTAGTGTCATAACAGGGGGCAATCAGCCCCAGCATTTT.

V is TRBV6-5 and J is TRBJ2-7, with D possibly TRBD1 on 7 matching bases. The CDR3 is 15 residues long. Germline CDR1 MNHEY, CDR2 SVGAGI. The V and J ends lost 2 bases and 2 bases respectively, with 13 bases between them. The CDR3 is CASSYLAGGTYEQYF. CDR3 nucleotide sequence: TGTGCCAGCAGTTACCTCGCAGGGGGGACCTACGAGCAGTACTTC.

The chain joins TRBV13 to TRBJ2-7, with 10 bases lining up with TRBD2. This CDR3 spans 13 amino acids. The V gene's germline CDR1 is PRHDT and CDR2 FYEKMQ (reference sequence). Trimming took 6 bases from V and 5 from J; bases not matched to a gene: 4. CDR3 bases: TGTGCCAGCAGTCTAGCGGGAGTGCACGAGCAGTACTTC. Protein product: CASSLAGVHEQYF.

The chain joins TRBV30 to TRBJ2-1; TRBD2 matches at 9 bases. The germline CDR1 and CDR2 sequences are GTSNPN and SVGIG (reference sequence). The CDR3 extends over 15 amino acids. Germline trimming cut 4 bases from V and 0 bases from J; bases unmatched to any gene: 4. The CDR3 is CAWTSGATSYNEQFF. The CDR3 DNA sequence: TGTGCCTGGACTAGCGGGGCTACCTCCTACAATGAGCAGTTCTTC.

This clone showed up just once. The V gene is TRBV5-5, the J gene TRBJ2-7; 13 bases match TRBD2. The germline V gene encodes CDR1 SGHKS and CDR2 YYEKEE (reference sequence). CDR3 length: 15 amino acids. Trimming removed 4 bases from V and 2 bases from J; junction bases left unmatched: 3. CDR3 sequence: CASSGGTSGTYEQYF. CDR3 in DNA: TGTGCCAGCAGCGGCGGGACTAGCGGGACCTACGAGCAGTACTTC.

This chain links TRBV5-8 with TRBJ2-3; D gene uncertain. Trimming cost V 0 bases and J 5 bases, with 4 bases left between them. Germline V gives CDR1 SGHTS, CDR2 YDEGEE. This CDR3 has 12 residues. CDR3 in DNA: TGTGCCAGCAGCTTGGTCGGAGATACGCAGTATTTT. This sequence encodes CASSLVGDTQYF.

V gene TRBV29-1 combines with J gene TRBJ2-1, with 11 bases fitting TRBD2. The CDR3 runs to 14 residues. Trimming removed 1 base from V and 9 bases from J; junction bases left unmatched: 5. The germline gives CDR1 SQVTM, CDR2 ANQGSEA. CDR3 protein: CSVEGVLAGGEQFF. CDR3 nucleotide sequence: TGCAGCGTTGAAGGGGTGCTAGCGGGAGGTGAGCAGTTCTTC.

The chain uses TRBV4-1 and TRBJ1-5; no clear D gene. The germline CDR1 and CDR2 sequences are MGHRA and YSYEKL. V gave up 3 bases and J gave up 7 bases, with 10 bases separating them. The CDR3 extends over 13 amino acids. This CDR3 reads CASSQTVGQPQHF. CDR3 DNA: TGCGCCAGCAGCCAGACCGTGGGCCAGCCCCAGCATTTT.

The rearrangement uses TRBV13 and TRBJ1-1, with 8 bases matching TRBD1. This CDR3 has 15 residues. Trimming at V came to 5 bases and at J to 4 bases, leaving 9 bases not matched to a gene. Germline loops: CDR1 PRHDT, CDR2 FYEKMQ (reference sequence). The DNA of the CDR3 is TGTGCCAGCAGCATACGACAGGGGTGGAGCACTGAAGCTTTCTTT. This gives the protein CASSIRQGWSTEAFF.

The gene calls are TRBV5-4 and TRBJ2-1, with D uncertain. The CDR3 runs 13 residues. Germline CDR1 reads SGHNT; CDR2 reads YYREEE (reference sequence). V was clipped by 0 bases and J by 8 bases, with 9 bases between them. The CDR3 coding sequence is TGTGCCAGCAGCTTGGAGTTCGCGGATGAGCAGTTCTTC. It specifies CASSLEFADEQFF.

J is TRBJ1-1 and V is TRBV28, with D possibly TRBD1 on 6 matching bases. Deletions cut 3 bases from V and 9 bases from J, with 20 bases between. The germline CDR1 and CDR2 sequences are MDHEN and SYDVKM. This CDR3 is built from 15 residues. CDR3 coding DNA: TGTGCCAGCAGTTTCTTTCATGGCCCGGGGGGCCAAGCTTTCTTT. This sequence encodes CASSFFHGPGGQAFF.

This CDR3 reads CASSEWVAGVTGELFF. The DNA of the CDR3 is TGTGCCAGCAGTGAATGGGTAGCGGGAGTCACCGGGGAGCTGTTTTTT. J is TRBJ2-2 and V is TRBV6-1, with 9 positions matching TRBD2. This CDR3 is built from 16 residues. V was pared by 2 bases and J by 4 bases, with 5 bases of the junction left unmatched. Germline lookup yields CDR1 MNHNS and CDR2 SASEGT.

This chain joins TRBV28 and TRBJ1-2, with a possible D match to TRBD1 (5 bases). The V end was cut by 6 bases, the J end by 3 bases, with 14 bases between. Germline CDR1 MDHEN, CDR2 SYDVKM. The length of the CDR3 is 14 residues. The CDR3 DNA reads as TGTGCCAGCAGCTTCGGAGGGGAAGACTATGGCTACACCTTC. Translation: CASSFGGEDYGYTF.

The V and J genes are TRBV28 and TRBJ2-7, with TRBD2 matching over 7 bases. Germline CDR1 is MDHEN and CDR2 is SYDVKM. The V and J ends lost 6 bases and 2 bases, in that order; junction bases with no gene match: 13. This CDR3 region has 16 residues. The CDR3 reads CASRPRRGRGTYEQYF. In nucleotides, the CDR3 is TGTGCCAGCAGGCCGAGGCGAGGGAGGGGTACCTACGAGCAGTACTTC.

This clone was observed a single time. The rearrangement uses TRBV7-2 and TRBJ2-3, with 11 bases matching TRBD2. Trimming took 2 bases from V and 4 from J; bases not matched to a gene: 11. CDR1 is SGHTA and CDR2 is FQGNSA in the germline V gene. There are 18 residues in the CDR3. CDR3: CASSLLAGGSEAADTQYF. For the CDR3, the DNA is TGTGCCAGCAGCTTATTAGCGGGAGGGTCCGAAGCGGCAGATACGCAGTATTTT.

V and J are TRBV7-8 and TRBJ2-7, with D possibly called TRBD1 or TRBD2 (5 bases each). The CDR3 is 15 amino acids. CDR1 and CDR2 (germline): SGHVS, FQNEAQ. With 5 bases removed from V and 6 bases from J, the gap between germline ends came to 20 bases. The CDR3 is CASSVISGGSPEQYF. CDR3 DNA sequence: TGTGCCAGCAGCGTTATCAGTGGGGGATCCCCCGAGCAGTACTTC.

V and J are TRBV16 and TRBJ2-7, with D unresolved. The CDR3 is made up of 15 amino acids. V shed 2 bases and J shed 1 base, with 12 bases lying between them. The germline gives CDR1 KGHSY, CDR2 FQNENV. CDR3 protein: CASSQLGQASYEQYF. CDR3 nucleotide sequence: TGTGCCAGCAGCCAACTAGGGCAGGCTTCCTACGAGCAGTACTTC.

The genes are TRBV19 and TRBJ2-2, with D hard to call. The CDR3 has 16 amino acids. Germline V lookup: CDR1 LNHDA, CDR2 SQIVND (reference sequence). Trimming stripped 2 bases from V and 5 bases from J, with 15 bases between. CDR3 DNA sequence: TGTGCCAGTAGTATAAGGTGGACCGGTGGTACCGGGGAGCTGTTTTTT. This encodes CASSIRWTGGTGELFF.

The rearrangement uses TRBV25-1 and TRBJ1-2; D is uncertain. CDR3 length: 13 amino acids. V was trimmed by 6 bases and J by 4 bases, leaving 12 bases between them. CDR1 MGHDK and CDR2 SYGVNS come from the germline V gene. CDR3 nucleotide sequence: TGTGCCAGCAGGACCTGGGATTCCTATGGCTACACCTTC. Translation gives CASRTWDSYGYTF.

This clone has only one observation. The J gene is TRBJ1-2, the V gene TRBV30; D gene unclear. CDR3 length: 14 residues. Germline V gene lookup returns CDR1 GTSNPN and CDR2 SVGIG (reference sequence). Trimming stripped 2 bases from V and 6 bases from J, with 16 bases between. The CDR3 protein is CAWSFSGVTHGYTF. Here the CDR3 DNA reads TGTGCCTGGAGTTTTAGCGGGGTGACTCATGGCTACACCTTC.